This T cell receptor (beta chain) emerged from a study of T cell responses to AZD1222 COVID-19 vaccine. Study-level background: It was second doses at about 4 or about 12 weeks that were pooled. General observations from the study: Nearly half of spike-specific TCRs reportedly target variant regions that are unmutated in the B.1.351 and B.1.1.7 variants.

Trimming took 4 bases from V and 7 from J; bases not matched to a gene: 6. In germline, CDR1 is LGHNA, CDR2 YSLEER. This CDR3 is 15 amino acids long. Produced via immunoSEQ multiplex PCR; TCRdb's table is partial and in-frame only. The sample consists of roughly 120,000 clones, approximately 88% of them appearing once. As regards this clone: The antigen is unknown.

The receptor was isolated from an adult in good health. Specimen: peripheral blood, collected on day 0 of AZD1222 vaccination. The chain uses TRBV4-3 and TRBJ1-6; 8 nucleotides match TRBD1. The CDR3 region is CASSRMTGDNSPLHF. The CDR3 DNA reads TGCGCCAGCAGCCGTATGACAGGGGACAATTCACCCCTCCACTTT.